These 16 T cell receptor beta chains were all obtained from the same sample, sequenced in a study of T cells after yellow fever vaccination. One entry per CDR3 protein, called by TCRdb with MiXCR from the 5' RACE reads. The repertoire holds about 300,000 distinct CDR3 sequences, with around 8.6% as singletons. Source: CD4+ T cells sorted from PBMCs, taken 5 days after the yellow fever booster vaccination. These receptors came from a man aged 18-30 years who received the YFV17D yellow fever vaccine.

V and J are TRBV24-1 and TRBJ2-3, with D maybe TRBD1 (6 bases). The CDR3 runs to 14 residues. Germline V CDR1 and CDR2: KGHDR, SFDVKD. V shed 10 bases and J shed 5 bases, with 18 bases lying between them. The CDR3 DNA reads TGTGCCACTTTAGGGGGTGAAGCTAAAGATACGCAGTATTTT. Its translation is CATLGGEAKDTQYF.

This clonotype has ten or more counts. V gene TRBV20-1 combines with J gene TRBJ1-3; the D is unclear. Trimming took off 5 bases at V and 4 bases at J, with 12 bases between the two ends. Germline V gene sequence: CDR1 DFQATT, CDR2 SNEGSKA (reference sequence). This CDR3 is built from 13 residues. The CDR3 DNA is TGCAGTGCTTGGAAGGTTCTAGGAAACACCATATATTTT. It is translated as CSAWKVLGNTIYF.

This rearrangement joins TRBV5-1 to TRBJ1-1; 7 bases map to TRBD1. The CDR3 contains 14 residues. The trim removed 0 bases at V and 6 bases at J, leaving 5 bases unmatched. CDR1 and CDR2 from the germline V gene are SGHRS and YFSETQ. The CDR3 loop reads CASSLEQGVSEAFF. The CDR3 nucleotides are TGCGCCAGCAGCTTGGAGCAGGGGGTCTCTGAAGCTTTCTTT.

This clonotype was detected a few times. The chain links TRBV29-1 to TRBJ1-1; D possibly corresponds to TRBD1 (5 bases). This CDR3 has 15 residues. Trimming left V 3 bases short and J 1 base short, with 15 bases between. Germline V gives CDR1 SQVTM, CDR2 ANQGSEA. The CDR3: CSVEGGVRANTEAFF. The CDR3 DNA reads TGCAGCGTTGAGGGTGGGGTCAGGGCGAACACTGAAGCTTTCTTT.

The chain is built from TRBV12-3 or TRBV12-4 and TRBJ2-6; possibly TRBD1 or TRBD2 for D (5 bases each). V was shortened by 4 bases and J by 0 bases, with 7 bases between the two germline ends. There are 15 residues in the CDR3. DNA of the CDR3: TGTGCCAGCAGTTGGGGGATCTCTGGGGCCAACGTCCTGACTTTC. Its protein product is CASSWGISGANVLTF.

This clonotype was picked up a small number of times. Relative to the germline gene, one junction end is altered; a read error may explain this. This chain uses TRBV5-5 with TRBJ2-7; 8 bases agree with TRBD2. The germline V gene encodes CDR1 SGHKS and CDR2 YYEKEE (reference sequence). CDR3 length: 14 residues. CDR3 nucleotides: TGTGCCAGCAACTTGGGCGGGGGGAGTTACGAGCAGTACTTC. This encodes CASNLGGGSYEQYF.

The chain is built from TRBV4-1 and TRBJ1-2; D is possibly TRBD1 (5 bases). From germline, CDR1 is MGHRA and CDR2 YSYEKL. The CDR3 extends over 14 amino acids. V was cut by 4 bases and J by 4 bases, with 13 bases left in between. The CDR3 loop reads CASSPEDSPYGYTF. The CDR3 DNA reads as TGCGCCAGCAGCCCGGAAGACAGTCCCTATGGCTACACCTTC.

This chain links TRBV20-1 with TRBJ2-1; 7 positions agree with TRBD2. Germline V gene lookup returns CDR1 DFQATT and CDR2 SNEGSKA (reference sequence). CDR3 length: 14 amino acids. The junction had 4 bases not matched to a gene; V was cut back by 0 bases and J by 5 bases. CDR3 nucleotide sequence: TGCAGTGCTAGAGATCGGGCGGGAGACAATGAGCAGTTCTTC. Translated: CSARDRAGDNEQFF.

This clonotype was observed a few times. The genes are TRBV5-1 and TRBJ2-1; 9 positions match TRBD2. Germline V gene data show CDR1 as SGHRS and CDR2 as YFSETQ. The CDR3 consists of 13 residues. J lost 8 bases, V lost 7 bases, and 7 bases had no gene match. This CDR3 reads CASAAGGQDEQFF. The DNA for the CDR3 is TGCGCCAGCGCAGCGGGGGGCCAGGATGAGCAGTTCTTC.

This clonotype came up many times. This chain uses TRBV7-8 with TRBJ2-1, with D perhaps TRBD1 (5 bases). V was pared by 5 bases and J by 6 bases, with 14 bases between. Germline V gives CDR1 SGHVS, CDR2 FQNEAQ. CDR3 length: 14 residues. The CDR3 reads CASSTRTLRNEQFF. The DNA for the CDR3 is TGTGCCAGCAGCACCCGGACATTGCGCAATGAGCAGTTCTTC. Using reference TRBV7-8 and TRBJ2-1 for the parts outside the CDR3, the full variable domain is GAGVSQSPRYKVAKRGQDVALRCDPISGHVSLFWYQQALGQGPEFLTYFQNEAQLDKSGLPSDRFFAERPEGSVSTLKIQRTQQEDSAVYLCASSTRTLRNEQFFGPGTRLTVL.

This clonotype was seen many times. The rearrangement links TRBV7-9 to TRBJ2-4; no reliable D call. Germline V gene sequence: CDR1 SEHNR, CDR2 FQNEAQ (reference sequence). With 6 bases removed from V and 1 base from J, the gap between germline ends came to 16 bases. The CDR3 covers 16 residues. CDR3 protein: CASSPLFARAKNIQYF. Written as DNA, the CDR3 is TGTGCCAGCAGTCCTCTTTTTGCGCGGGCCAAAAACATTCAGTACTTC.

The J gene is TRBJ2-7, the V gene TRBV10-3, with D perhaps being TRBD1 or TRBD2 (5 bases each). V gave up 7 bases and J gave up 2 bases, with 21 bases separating them. This CDR3 has 16 amino acids. CDR1 is ENHRY, CDR2 SYGVKD, per germline. CDR3 nucleotide sequence: TGTGCCATCACTCAGACACCGGGACGGTACACCTACGAGCAGTACTTC. This sequence encodes CAITQTPGRYTYEQYF.

Turning to this clonotype: Because the CDR3 is missing its conserved closing phenylalanine or tryptophan, this is likely a read error. The limits of the CDR3 on the DNA are not certain, so only TCRdb's listed CDR3 is given. This chain joins TRBV18 and TRBJ2-5. The germline V gene encodes CDR1 KGHSH and CDR2 LQKENI. The CDR3 length is 9 residues, termini included. CDR3: CASSPRWIP.

There are many counts of this clonotype. The J gene is TRBJ1-5, the V gene TRBV4-3, with D perhaps matching TRBD1 (6 bases). The CDR3 sequence is 15 residues long. V shed 0 bases and J shed 5 bases, with 11 bases lying between them. The germline CDR1 and CDR2 sequences are LGHNA and YSLEER. The CDR3 DNA follows: TGCGCCAGCAGCCAAGATCAGGGGCGGTATCAGCCCCAGCATTTT. It yields the protein CASSQDQGRYQPQHF.

This clonotype was found a few times. This chain connects TRBV7-8 to TRBJ1-2; a possible D gene is TRBD1 (5 bases). Germline CDR1 and CDR2: SGHVS and FQNEAQ. The CDR3 has 12 residues. V shed 6 bases and J shed 7 bases, with 12 bases lying between them. CDR3 DNA sequence: TGTGCCAGCAGTTCCAGACAGTTTGGCTACACCTTC. As protein: CASSSRQFGYTF.

This clonotype was observed a handful of times. The gene calls are TRBV20-1 and TRBJ2-7, with TRBD1 matching over 9 bases. The CDR3 length is 17 residues. With 0 bases clipped from V and 0 bases from J, the junction kept 9 bases outside the gene matches. CDR1 and CDR2 from the germline V gene are DFQATT and SNEGSKA (reference sequence). CDR3 amino acids: CSARDGTGGGLSYEQYF. The CDR3 bases are TGCAGTGCTAGAGATGGTACAGGGGGCGGCCTCTCCTACGAGCAGTACTTC.